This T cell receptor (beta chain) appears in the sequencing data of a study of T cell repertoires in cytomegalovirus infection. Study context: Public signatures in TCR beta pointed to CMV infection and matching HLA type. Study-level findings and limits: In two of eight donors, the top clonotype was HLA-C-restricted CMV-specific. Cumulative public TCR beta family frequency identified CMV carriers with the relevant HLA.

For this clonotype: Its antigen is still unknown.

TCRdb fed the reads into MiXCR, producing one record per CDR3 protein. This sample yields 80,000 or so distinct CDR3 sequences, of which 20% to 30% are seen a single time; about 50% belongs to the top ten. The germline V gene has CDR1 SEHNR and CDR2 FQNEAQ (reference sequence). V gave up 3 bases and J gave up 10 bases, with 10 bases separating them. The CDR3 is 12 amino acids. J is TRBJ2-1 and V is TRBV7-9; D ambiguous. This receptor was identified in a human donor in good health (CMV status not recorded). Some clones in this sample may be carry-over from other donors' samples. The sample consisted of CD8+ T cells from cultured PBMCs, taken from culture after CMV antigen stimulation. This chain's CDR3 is CASSFTGREQFF. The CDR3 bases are TGTGCCAGCAGCTTCACTGGTAGGGAGCAGTTCTTC.